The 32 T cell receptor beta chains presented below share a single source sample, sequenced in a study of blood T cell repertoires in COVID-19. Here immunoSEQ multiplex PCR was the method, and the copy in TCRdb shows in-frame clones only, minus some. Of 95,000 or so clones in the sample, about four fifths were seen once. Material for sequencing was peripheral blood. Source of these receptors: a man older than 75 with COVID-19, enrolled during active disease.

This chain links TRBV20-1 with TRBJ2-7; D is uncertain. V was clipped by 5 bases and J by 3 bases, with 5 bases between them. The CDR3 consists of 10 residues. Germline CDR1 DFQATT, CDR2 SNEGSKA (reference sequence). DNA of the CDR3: TGCAGTGCTGTTTACTACGAGCAGTACTTC. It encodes CSAVYYEQYF.

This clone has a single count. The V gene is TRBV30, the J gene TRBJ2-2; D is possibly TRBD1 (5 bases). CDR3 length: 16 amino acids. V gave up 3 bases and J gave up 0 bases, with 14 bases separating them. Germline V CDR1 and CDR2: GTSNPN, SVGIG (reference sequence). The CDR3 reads CAWSQRQFANTGELFF. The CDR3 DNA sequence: TGTGCCTGGAGCCAAAGACAGTTTGCGAACACCGGGGAGCTGTTTTTT.

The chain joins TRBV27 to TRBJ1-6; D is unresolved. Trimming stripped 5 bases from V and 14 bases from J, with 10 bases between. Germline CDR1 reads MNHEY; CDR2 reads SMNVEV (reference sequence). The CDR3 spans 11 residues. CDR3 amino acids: CASSTPQSLHF. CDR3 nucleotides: TGTGCCAGCAGTACGCCACAATCCCTCCACTTT.

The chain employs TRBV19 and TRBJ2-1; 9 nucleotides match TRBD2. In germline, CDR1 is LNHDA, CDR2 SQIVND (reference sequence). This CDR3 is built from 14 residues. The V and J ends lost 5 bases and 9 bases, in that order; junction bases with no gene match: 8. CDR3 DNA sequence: TGTGCCAGTAGTCCCAGGCGGGGGGGGACTGAGCAGTTCTTC. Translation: CASSPRRGGTEQFF.

The CDR3 spells CASSPTIYRGRLTGELFF. DNA of the CDR3: TGCGCCAGCAGCCCGACGATTTACAGGGGGCGTCTCACCGGGGAGCTGTTTTTT. The chain employs TRBV5-1 and TRBJ2-2; 9 bases align to TRBD1. The CDR3 totals 18 residues. Unmatched junction bases numbered 14, after V lost 4 bases and J lost 4 bases. Germline assignment: CDR1 SGHRS and CDR2 YFSETQ.

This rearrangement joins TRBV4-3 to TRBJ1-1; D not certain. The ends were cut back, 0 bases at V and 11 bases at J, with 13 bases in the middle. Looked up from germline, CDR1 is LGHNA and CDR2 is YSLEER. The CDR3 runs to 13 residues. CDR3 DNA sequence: TGCGCCAGCAGCCAAGACGGACTAACGGTCGCTTTCTTT. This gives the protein CASSQDGLTVAFF.

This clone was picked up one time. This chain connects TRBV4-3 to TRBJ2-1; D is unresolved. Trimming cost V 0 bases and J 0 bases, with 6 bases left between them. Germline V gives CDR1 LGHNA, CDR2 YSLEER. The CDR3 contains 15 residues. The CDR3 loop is CASSQDRSSYNEQFF. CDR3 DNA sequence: TGCGCCAGCAGCCAAGACAGGTCCTCCTACAATGAGCAGTTCTTC.

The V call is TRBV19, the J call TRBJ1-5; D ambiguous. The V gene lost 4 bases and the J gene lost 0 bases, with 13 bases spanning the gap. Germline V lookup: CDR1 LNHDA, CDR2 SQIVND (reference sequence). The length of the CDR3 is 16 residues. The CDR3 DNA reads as TGTGCCAGTAGTAGGGCCCCACGTGATAGCAATCAGCCCCAGCATTTT. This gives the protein CASSRAPRDSNQPQHF.

CDR3 nucleotide sequence: TGTGCCAGCAGTCCCAGGACAGGGGTCTATGGCTACACCTTC. Its protein is CASSPRTGVYGYTF. The chain combines TRBV27 with TRBJ1-2; 9 nucleotides match TRBD1. V lost 5 bases, J lost 4 bases, and 5 bases stayed unmatched. The CDR3 runs 14 residues. Germline V CDR1 and CDR2: MNHEY, SMNVEV (reference sequence).

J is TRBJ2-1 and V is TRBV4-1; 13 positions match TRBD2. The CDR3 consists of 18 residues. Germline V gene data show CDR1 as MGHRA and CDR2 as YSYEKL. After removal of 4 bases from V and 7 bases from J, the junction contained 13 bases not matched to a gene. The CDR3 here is CASSLGKLAGGPGNEQFF. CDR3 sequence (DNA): TGCGCCAGCAGCCTTGGAAAACTAGCGGGAGGGCCGGGAAATGAGCAGTTCTTC.

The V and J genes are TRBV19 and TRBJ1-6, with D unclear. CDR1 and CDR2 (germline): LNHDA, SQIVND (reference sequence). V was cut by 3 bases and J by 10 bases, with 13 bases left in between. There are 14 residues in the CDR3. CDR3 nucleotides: TGTGCCAGTAGTATCGGCGGGTCCACATCACCCCTCCACTTT. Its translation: CASSIGGSTSPLHF.

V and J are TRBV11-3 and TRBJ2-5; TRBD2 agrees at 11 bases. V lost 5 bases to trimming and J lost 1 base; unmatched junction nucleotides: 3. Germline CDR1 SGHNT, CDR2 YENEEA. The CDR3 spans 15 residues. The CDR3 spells CASSPGTSGQETQYF. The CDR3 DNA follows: TGTGCCAGCAGCCCCGGGACTAGCGGCCAAGAGACCCAGTACTTC.

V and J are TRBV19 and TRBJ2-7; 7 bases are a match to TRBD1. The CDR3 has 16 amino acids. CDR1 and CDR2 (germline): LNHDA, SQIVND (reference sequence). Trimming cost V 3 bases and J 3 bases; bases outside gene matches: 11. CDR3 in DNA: TGTGCCAGTAGTATCCCTCGACAGGGACAGAACTACGAGCAGTACTTC. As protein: CASSIPRQGQNYEQYF.

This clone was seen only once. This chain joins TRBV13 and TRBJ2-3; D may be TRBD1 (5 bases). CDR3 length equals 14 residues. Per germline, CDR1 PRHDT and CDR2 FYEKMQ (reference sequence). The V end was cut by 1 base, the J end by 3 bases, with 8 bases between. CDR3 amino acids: CASSLVAGTDTQYF. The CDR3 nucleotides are TGTGCCAGCAGCTTAGTCGCAGGGACAGATACGCAGTATTTT.

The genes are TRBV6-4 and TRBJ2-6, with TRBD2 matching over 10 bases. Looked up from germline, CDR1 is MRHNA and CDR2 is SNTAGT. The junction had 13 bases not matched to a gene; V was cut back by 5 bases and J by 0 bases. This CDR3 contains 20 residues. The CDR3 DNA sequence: TGTGCCAGCAGTCACCGCCGGGGGAGCGGGAGGGGCTCTGGGGCCAACGTCCTGACTTTC. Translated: CASSHRRGSGRGSGANVLTF.

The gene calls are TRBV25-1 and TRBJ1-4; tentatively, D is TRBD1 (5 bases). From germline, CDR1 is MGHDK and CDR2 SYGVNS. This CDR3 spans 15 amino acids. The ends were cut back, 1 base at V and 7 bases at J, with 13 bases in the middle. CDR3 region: CASSEWSGEFEKLFF. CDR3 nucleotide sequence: TGTGCCAGCAGTGAATGGTCGGGGGAGTTTGAAAAACTGTTTTTT.

Written as DNA, the CDR3 is TGTGCCAGCATACTAGCGGAAGGATCTGGGGCCAACGTCCTGACTTTC. Translation: CASILAEGSGANVLTF. The chain has TRBV2 and TRBJ2-6; 8 nucleotides line up with TRBD2. CDR1 SNHLY and CDR2 FYNNEI come from the germline V gene. This CDR3 has 16 amino acids. J lost 1 base, V lost 7 bases, and 6 bases had no gene match.

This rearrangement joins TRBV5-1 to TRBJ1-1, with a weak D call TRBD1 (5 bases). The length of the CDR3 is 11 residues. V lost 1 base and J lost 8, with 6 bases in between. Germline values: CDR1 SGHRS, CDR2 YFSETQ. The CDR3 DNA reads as TGCGCCAGCAGCTTGCAGGGAGAAGCTTTCTTT. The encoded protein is CASSLQGEAFF.

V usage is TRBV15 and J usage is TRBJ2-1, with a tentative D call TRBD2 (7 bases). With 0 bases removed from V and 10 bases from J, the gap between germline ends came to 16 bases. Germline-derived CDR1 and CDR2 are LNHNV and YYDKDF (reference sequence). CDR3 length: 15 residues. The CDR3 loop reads CATSRDEAGAGEQFF. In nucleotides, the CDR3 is TGTGCCACCAGCAGAGATGAGGCGGGGGCAGGGGAGCAGTTCTTC.

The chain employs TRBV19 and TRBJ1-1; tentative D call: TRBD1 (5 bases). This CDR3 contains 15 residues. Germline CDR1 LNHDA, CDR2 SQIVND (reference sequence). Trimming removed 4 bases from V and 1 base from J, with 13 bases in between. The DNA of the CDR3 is TGTGCCAGTAGTAGCGAGACAGACCAGAACACTGAAGCTTTCTTT. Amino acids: CASSSETDQNTEAFF.

In nucleotides, the CDR3 is TGCGCCAGCAGGGAGCCGGGACAGGGCTACAATGAGCAGTTCTTC. This translates into CASREPGQGYNEQFF. V usage is TRBV5-1 and J usage is TRBJ2-1, with 9 bases aligning to TRBD1. The junction had 6 bases not matched to a gene; V was cut back by 5 bases and J by 3 bases. The germline V gene encodes CDR1 SGHRS and CDR2 YFSETQ. CDR3 length equals 15 residues.

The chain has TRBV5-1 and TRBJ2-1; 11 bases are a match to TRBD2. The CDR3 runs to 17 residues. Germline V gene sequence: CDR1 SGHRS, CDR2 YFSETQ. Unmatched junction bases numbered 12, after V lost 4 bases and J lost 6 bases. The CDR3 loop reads CASSPRLAGRGANEQFF. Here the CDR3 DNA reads TGCGCCAGCAGCCCCCGACTAGCGGGACGGGGGGCCAATGAGCAGTTCTTC.

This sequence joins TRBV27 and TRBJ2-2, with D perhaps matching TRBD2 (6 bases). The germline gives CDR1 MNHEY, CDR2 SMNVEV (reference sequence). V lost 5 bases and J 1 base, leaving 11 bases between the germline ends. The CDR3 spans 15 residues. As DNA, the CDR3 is TGTGCCAGCAGTCGGGCTAGCGAGAACACCGGGGAGCTGTTTTTT. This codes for CASSRASENTGELFF.

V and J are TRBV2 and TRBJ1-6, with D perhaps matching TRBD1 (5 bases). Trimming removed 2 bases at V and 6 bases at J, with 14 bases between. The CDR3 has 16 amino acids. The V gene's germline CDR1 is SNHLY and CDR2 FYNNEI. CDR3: CASSERGVAFNSPLHF. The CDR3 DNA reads TGTGCCAGCAGTGAACGGGGGGTTGCCTTTAATTCACCCCTCCACTTT.

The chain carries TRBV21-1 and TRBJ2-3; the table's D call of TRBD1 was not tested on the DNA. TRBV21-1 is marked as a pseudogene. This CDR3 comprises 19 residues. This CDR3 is CASSKRDRATLCSTDTQYF. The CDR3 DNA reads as TGTGCCAGCAGCAAACGGGACAGGGCAACTCTTTGTAGCACAGATACGCAGTATTTT.

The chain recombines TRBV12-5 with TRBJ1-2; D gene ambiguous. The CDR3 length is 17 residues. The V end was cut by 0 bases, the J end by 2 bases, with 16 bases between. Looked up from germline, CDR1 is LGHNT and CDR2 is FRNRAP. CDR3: CASGLVGLEDVNYGYTF. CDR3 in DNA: TGTGCTAGTGGTTTGGTAGGTCTGGAGGATGTAAACTATGGCTACACCTTC.

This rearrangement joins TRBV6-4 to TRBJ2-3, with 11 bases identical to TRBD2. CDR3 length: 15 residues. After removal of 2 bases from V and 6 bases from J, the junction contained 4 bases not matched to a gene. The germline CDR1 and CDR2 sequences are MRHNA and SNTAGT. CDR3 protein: CASSDTGLAGDTQYF. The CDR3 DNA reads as TGTGCCAGCAGTGACACCGGACTAGCGGGCGATACGCAGTATTTT.

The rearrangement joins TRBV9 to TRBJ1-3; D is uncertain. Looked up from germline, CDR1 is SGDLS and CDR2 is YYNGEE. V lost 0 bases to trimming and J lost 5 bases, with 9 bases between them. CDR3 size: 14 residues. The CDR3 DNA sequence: TGTGCCAGCAGCGTAGCGGAGGGAAGAAACACCATATATTTT. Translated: CASSVAEGRNTIYF.

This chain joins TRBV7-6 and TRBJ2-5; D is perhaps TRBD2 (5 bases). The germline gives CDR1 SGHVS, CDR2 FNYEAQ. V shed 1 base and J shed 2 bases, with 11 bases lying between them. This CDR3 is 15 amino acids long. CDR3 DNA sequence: TGTGCCAGCAGCTTAGGGACCGGGAATCAAGAGACCCAGTACTTC. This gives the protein CASSLGTGNQETQYF.

In DNA form, the CDR3 reads TGTGCCAGCTCACCACCGGGGGGCTATGGCTACACCTTC. It yields the protein CASSPPGGYGYTF. The gene calls are TRBV18 and TRBJ1-2; tentatively, D is TRBD1 (5 bases). CDR1 and CDR2 from the germline V gene are KGHSH and LQKENI. The V end was cut by 0 bases, the J end by 4 bases, with 6 bases between. CDR3 length: 13 residues.

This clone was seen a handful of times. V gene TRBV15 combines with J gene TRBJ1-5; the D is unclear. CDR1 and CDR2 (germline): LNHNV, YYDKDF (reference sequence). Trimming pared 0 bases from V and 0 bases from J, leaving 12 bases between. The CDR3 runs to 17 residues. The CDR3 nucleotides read TGTGCCACCAGCAGAGACACCGGCCCGGGTAGCAATCAGCCCCAGCATTTT. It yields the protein CATSRDTGPGSNQPQHF.

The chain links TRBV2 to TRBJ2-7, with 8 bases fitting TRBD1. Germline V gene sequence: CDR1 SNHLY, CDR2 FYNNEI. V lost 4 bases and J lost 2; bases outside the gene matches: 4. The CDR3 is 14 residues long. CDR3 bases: TGTGCCAGCAGTGCATGGACAGGGACCTACGAGCAGTACTTC. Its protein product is CASSAWTGTYEQYF. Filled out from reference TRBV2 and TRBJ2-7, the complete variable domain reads EPEVTQTPSHQVTQMGQEVILRCVPISNHLYFYWYRQILGQKVEFLVSFYNNEISEKSEIFDDQFSVERPDGSNFTLKIRSTKLEDSAMYFCASSAWTGTYEQYFGPGTRLTVT.